A single sample gave rise to the 11 T cell receptor beta chains below, sequenced in a study of control samples from healthy donors and cancer patients. Only in-frame clones appear in the TCRdb table, and some are missing; sequencing was by immunoSEQ multiplex PCR. Among roughly 90,000 clones listed, roughly 82% were seen once. The specimen sequenced was blood. The receptors stem from an older woman in good health.

This rearrangement joins TRBV18 to TRBJ2-7; D perhaps matches TRBD1 (5 bases). The ends were cut back, 6 bases at V and 3 bases at J, with 12 bases in the middle. The CDR3 length is 13 residues. Germline V gene sequence: CDR1 KGHSH, CDR2 LQKENI. The CDR3, as DNA: TGTGCCAGCTCCCCCAGCAGGGACTACGAGCAGTACTTC. Protein sequence: CASSPSRDYEQYF. Complete variable domain (other parts from reference TRBV18 and TRBJ2-7): NAGVMQNPRHLVRRRGQEARLRCSPMKGHSHVYWYRQLPEEGLKFMVYLQKENIIDESGMPKERFSAEFPKEGPSILRIQQVVRGDSAAYFCASSPSRDYEQYFGPGTRLTVT.

DNA for the CDR3: TGTGCCAGCAGCTTAGAGGGGGGAAAGGGAAATTCACCCCTCCACTTT. Translated: CASSLEGGKGNSPLHF. The chain joins TRBV11-2 to TRBJ1-6; D is perhaps TRBD1 (5 bases). CDR3 length: 16 amino acids. The V end was cut by 0 bases, the J end by 7 bases, with 13 bases between. The germline V gene has CDR1 SGHAT and CDR2 FQNNGV.

This chain uses TRBV19 with TRBJ1-1; D unresolved. Germline values: CDR1 LNHDA, CDR2 SQIVND (reference sequence). The V end was cut by 5 bases, the J end by 4 bases, with 17 bases between. The CDR3 is made up of 15 amino acids. Here the CDR3 reads CASSPDRIIGTEAFF. For the CDR3, the DNA is TGTGCCAGTAGTCCGGACCGCATAATCGGCACTGAAGCTTTCTTT.

The chain employs TRBV13 and TRBJ2-1; D remains ambiguous. V was cut by 0 bases and J by 8 bases, with 8 bases left in between. Germline V CDR1 and CDR2: PRHDT, FYEKMQ (reference sequence). The CDR3 is 13 residues long. This CDR3 reads CASSLGTLDEQFF. Written as DNA, the CDR3 is TGTGCCAGCAGCTTAGGGACTCTAGATGAGCAGTTCTTC.

This clone was observed a handful of times. The genes are TRBV4-1 and TRBJ2-2; TRBD2 agrees at 13 bases. V lost 0 bases, J lost 11 bases, and 6 bases stayed unmatched. CDR1 is MGHRA, CDR2 YSYEKL, per germline. CDR3 length: 16 amino acids. Here the CDR3 reads CASSQDGTSGTVELFF. In DNA form, the CDR3 reads TGCGCCAGCAGCCAAGATGGGACTAGCGGGACCGTAGAGCTGTTTTTT.

This chain uses TRBV19 with TRBJ1-5; no clear D. The CDR3 runs to 13 residues. The ends were cut back, 7 bases at V and 3 bases at J, with 10 bases in the middle. The germline gives CDR1 LNHDA, CDR2 SQIVND (reference sequence). The CDR3 loop is CASISGYNQPQHF. CDR3 bases: TGTGCCAGTATTTCAGGCTACAATCAGCCCCAGCATTTT.

J is TRBJ1-2 and V is TRBV28; possible D gene TRBD1, 6 bases. V lost 5 bases to trimming and J lost 4 bases, with 17 bases between them. This CDR3 has 15 residues. Germline CDR1 is MDHEN and CDR2 is SYDVKM. For the CDR3, the DNA is TGTGCCAGCAGTCCCCACTTTGGGGGGCCCTATGGCTACACCTTC. This gives the protein CASSPHFGGPYGYTF.

Only one count was recorded for this clone. This rearrangement joins TRBV29-1 to TRBJ1-1; D is uncertain. The CDR3 has 13 amino acids. Trimming removed 4 bases at V and 4 bases at J, with 13 bases between. Germline CDR1 and CDR2: SQVTM and ANQGSEA. The CDR3 loop reads CSVGGRRGTEAFF. The CDR3 bases are TGCAGCGTTGGTGGTAGGCGAGGCACTGAAGCTTTCTTT.

This chain connects TRBV6-8 to TRBJ1-6; D remains ambiguous. CDR1 and CDR2 from the germline V gene are MNHGY and SAAAGT. Between the trimmed V and J ends, which lost 2 bases and 2 bases, there was a span of 7 bases. The length of the CDR3 is 15 residues. The CDR3: CASSYPGPYNSPLHF. The CDR3 DNA follows: TGTGCCAGCAGTTACCCGGGCCCCTATAATTCACCCCTCCACTTT.

V is TRBV28 and J is TRBJ1-1; 7 bases align to TRBD1. V lost 5 bases to trimming and J lost 7 bases; unmatched junction nucleotides: 16. This CDR3 has 16 amino acids. The germline CDR1 and CDR2 sequences are MDHEN and SYDVKM. The CDR3 coding sequence is TGTGCCAGCAGTCCCCTGAAAGACAGGGTAGGCGGTGAAGCTTTCTTT. This codes for CASSPLKDRVGGEAFF. Filled out from reference TRBV28 and TRBJ1-1, the complete variable domain reads DVKVTQSSRYLVKRTGEKVFLECVQDMDHENMFWYRQDPGLGLRLIYFSYDVKMKEKGDIPEGYSVSREKKERFSLILESASTNQTSMYLCASSPLKDRVGGEAFFGQGTRLTVV.

The chain is built from TRBV9 and TRBJ2-1, with TRBD1 identical over 11 bases. The germline V gene has CDR1 SGDLS and CDR2 YYNGEE. CDR3 size: 15 residues. Germline trimming cut 0 bases from V and 8 bases from J; bases unmatched to any gene: 4. The CDR3 region is CASSVGTGGMYEQFF. As DNA, the CDR3 is TGTGCCAGCAGCGTAGGGACAGGGGGCATGTATGAGCAGTTCTTC.